The entry below gives a single T cell receptor beta chain sequence along with its context. The sample is drawn from a study of T cell responses to AZD1222 COVID-19 vaccine. The wider study: Second-dose intervals near 4 or 12 weeks were combined.

TCRdb keeps only in-frame clones here, not all; method: immunoSEQ multiplex PCR. The repertoire holds 110,000 to 150,000 clones, over 85% seen once, with around 1.7% in the top ten. V was cut by 6 bases and J by 3 bases, with 5 bases left in between. The CDR3 is 12 residues long. Here the sequenced sample was peripheral blood, taken on day 0 of AZD1222 vaccination. The TCR sequence derives from an adult in good health. The chain uses TRBV12-3 or TRBV12-4 and TRBJ2-2, with D unresolved. CDR3 nucleotide sequence: TGTGCCAGCAGCCGAGACACCGGGGAGCTGTTTTTT. The encoded protein is CASSRDTGELFF.